A single sample gave rise to the 20 T cell receptor beta chains below, sequenced in a study of blood T cells in healthy people across ages. Then a second PCR, running about 7 to 11 cycles, was carried out with a sample-barcoded 5' primer and a J-beta primer mix. A single record per CDR3 protein comes from TCRdb applying MiXCR to the 5' RACE reads. Found here are 790,000 or so distinct CDR3 sequences, 46% of them singletons; the top ten hold 15% to 20%. Input material: blood. The source of these receptors is a man older than 75 in good health.

As for this clonotype: A single base separates this from a much larger clone, so it may be a read error. The chain carries TRBV28 and TRBJ2-6, with D possibly being TRBD1 (5 bases). The CDR3 is 15 residues long. CDR1 is MDHEN and CDR2 is SYDVKM in the germline V gene. V gave up 6 bases and J gave up 2 bases, with 11 bases separating them. The CDR3 sequence: CASSSTAAGANVLTF. CDR3 DNA: TGTGCCAGCAGCTCGACAGCAGCTGGGGCCAACGTCCTGACTTTC.

This clonotype was counted a few times. This chain connects TRBV28 to TRBJ2-7; 7 nucleotides align to TRBD1. There are 16 residues in the CDR3. CDR1 is MDHEN and CDR2 is SYDVKM in the germline V gene. Trimming removed 1 base from V and 0 bases from J; junction bases left unmatched: 6. The CDR3 loop is CASSLFRQGSSYEQYF. The CDR3, as DNA: TGTGCCAGCAGTTTATTCCGACAGGGATCCTCCTACGAGCAGTACTTC.

The rearrangement uses TRBV20-1 and TRBJ2-2; perhaps TRBD2 as D (6 bases). V lost 4 bases to trimming and J lost 4 bases, with 16 bases between them. This CDR3 has 15 amino acids. Germline V CDR1 and CDR2: DFQATT, SNEGSKA (reference sequence). The CDR3, as DNA: TGCAGTGCTATTTTCGGGAGTAGGATCACCGGGGAGCTGTTTTTT. This gives the protein CSAIFGSRITGELFF.

The chain is built from TRBV18 and TRBJ2-1; 7 bases map to TRBD2. V was clipped by 4 bases and J by 3 bases; unmatched bases: 6. The CDR3 runs 15 residues. The germline gives CDR1 KGHSH, CDR2 LQKENI. CDR3 in DNA: TGTGCCAGCTCACGTGGGACTACCGACTACAATGAGCAGTTCTTC. Translated, it gives CASSRGTTDYNEQFF.

This clonotype was observed a handful of times. The V call is TRBV27, the J call TRBJ2-1, with 13 bases identical to TRBD2. V lost 5 bases to trimming and J lost 10 bases; unmatched junction nucleotides: 14. The V gene's germline CDR1 is MNHEY and CDR2 SMNVEV (reference sequence). The CDR3 totals 17 residues. The CDR3 nucleotides are TGTGCCAGCAGTACATACTGGACTAGCGGGAGCAATACCGAGCAGTTCTTC. It translates to CASSTYWTSGSNTEQFF.

This clonotype was detected many times. V gene TRBV6-2 or TRBV6-3 combines with J gene TRBJ2-1; 8 nucleotides match TRBD2. After removal of 6 bases from V and 7 bases from J, the junction contained 5 bases not matched to a gene. Germline V gene lookup returns CDR1 MNHEY and CDR2 SVGEGT. The CDR3 is 13 amino acids. CDR3 in amino acids: CASRSGSLNEQFF. CDR3 nucleotides: TGTGCCAGCAGAAGCGGGAGTTTGAATGAGCAGTTCTTC.

This clonotype was recorded many times. This chain uses TRBV20-1 with TRBJ2-3; weak D call: TRBD2 (6 bases). Trimming took off 3 bases at V and 0 bases at J, with 10 bases between the two ends. Germline V gene data show CDR1 as DFQATT and CDR2 as SNEGSKA (reference sequence). This CDR3 contains 14 residues. DNA of the CDR3: TGCAGTGCTAGCCCCGGAGGGAGCACAGATACGCAGTATTTT. Translated, it gives CSASPGGSTDTQYF.

This chain links TRBV20-1 with TRBJ2-1; 10 nucleotides agree with TRBD1. In germline, CDR1 is DFQATT, CDR2 SNEGSKA (reference sequence). CDR3 length: 16 residues. The V gene end was trimmed by 0 bases and the J gene end by 1 base; junction bases not matched to a gene: 3. This chain's CDR3 is CSAREGTGDSYNEQFF. Here the CDR3 DNA reads TGCAGTGCTAGAGAGGGGACAGGGGATTCCTACAATGAGCAGTTCTTC.

This clonotype has a handful of counts. The chain is built from TRBV5-1 and TRBJ2-7; TRBD1 is a possible D gene (6 bases). Deletions cut 4 bases from V and 5 bases from J, with 19 bases between. This CDR3 has 15 amino acids. The germline V gene encodes CDR1 SGHRS and CDR2 YFSETQ. The CDR3 region has the DNA TGCGCCAGCAGCAACCCTCGGGGCAGGGGAAACGAGCAGTACTTC. Translated: CASSNPRGRGNEQYF.

This sequence joins TRBV7-2 and TRBJ2-1; 12 bases map to TRBD1. Germline V CDR1 and CDR2: SGHTA, FQGNSA. Germline trimming cut 5 bases from V and 4 bases from J; bases unmatched to any gene: 12. The CDR3 contains 18 residues. The CDR3: CASSRITGTGGAYNEQFF. In DNA form, the CDR3 reads TGTGCCAGCAGCCGGATAACTGGGACAGGGGGCGCTTACAATGAGCAGTTCTTC.

The rearrangement links TRBV5-1 to TRBJ2-1, with no clear D. This CDR3 spans 15 amino acids. The germline V gene has CDR1 SGHRS and CDR2 YFSETQ. The ends were cut back, 4 bases at V and 5 bases at J, with 16 bases in the middle. CDR3 DNA sequence: TGCGCCAGCAGCCCTCGTGCAGGCCTCAACAATGAGCAGTTCTTC. Translating gives CASSPRAGLNNEQFF.

This clonotype appeared a single time. The chain links TRBV9 to TRBJ2-5; D unresolved. Germline V gene data show CDR1 as SGDLS and CDR2 as YYNGEE. Between the trimmed V and J ends, which lost 1 base and 11 bases, there was a span of 15 bases. This CDR3 has 13 residues. In nucleotides, the CDR3 is TGTGCCAGCAGCGTACTAACAGACAATGAGCAGTACTTC. Translated, it gives CASSVLTDNEQYF.

In its sample, this clonotype was seen a few times. The chain couples TRBV4-2 to TRBJ1-2, with D uncertain. Germline CDR1 LGHNA, CDR2 YNFKEQ. This CDR3 has 15 amino acids. Trimming removed 0 bases at V and 2 bases at J, with 10 bases between. This CDR3 is CASSQEDGRNYGYTF. CDR3 in DNA: TGTGCCAGCAGCCAAGAGGACGGGAGGAACTATGGCTACACCTTC.

With respect to this clonotype: A single base separates this from a much larger clone, so it may be a read error. The chain is built from TRBV28 and TRBJ2-5; D is tentatively TRBD1 or TRBD2 (5 bases each). This CDR3 has 14 residues. The V gene lost 8 bases and the J gene lost 11 bases, with 24 bases spanning the gap. Germline CDR1 is MDHEN and CDR2 is SYDVKM. CDR3 nucleotides: TGTGCCAGCCACACCGGGACCCCTGACAATGAGCAGTACTTC. Encoded protein: CASHTGTPDNEQYF.

The rearrangement joins TRBV20-1 to TRBJ1-1; TRBD1 agrees at 8 bases. Germline V CDR1 and CDR2: DFQATT, SNEGSKA (reference sequence). The CDR3 sequence is 15 residues long. V shed 4 bases, J shed 1 base, and the junction held 8 bases outside the gene matches. CDR3 DNA: TGCAGTGCTACGGACAGGGATTCTCCGAACACTGAAGCTTTCTTT. Amino acid sequence: CSATDRDSPNTEAFF.

In the case of this clonotype: Mismatch with germline at one junction end may stem from a read error. This chain links TRBV20-1 with TRBJ1-6; D is perhaps TRBD1 (5 bases). The CDR3 length is 14 residues. CDR1 is DFQATT and CDR2 is SNEGSKA in the germline V gene (reference sequence). The CDR3 DNA follows: TGCAGTGCTACCTCGGGACTTGAGGATTCACCCCCCCACTTT. Amino acids: CSATSGLEDSPPHF.

The rearrangement links TRBV27 to TRBJ1-6; 7 nucleotides match TRBD1. V was pared by 3 bases and J by 6 bases, with 5 bases of the junction left unmatched. The CDR3 totals 15 residues. The germline gives CDR1 MNHEY, CDR2 SMNVEV (reference sequence). In DNA form, the CDR3 reads TGTGCCAGCAGTTTGGGTGGGACAGTTAATTCACCCCTCCACTTT. It codes for CASSLGGTVNSPLHF.

The chain has TRBV20-1 and TRBJ2-7, with 8 bases fitting TRBD1. CDR3 length equals 15 residues. V was clipped by 0 bases and J by 3 bases; unmatched bases: 7. Per the germline V gene, CDR1 is DFQATT and CDR2 is SNEGSKA (reference sequence). The CDR3 loop reads CSARDRQGIFYEQYF. As DNA, the CDR3 is TGCAGTGCTAGAGACCGACAGGGGATTTTCTACGAGCAGTACTTC.

The table lists this clonotype with a few counts. The genes are TRBV27 and TRBJ1-2; 7 nucleotides agree with TRBD1. The V and J ends lost 6 bases and 8 bases, in that order; junction bases with no gene match: 12. Germline V CDR1 and CDR2: MNHEY, SMNVEV (reference sequence). The CDR3 is 14 amino acids. CDR3 protein: CASSLTGTFKGYTF. In DNA, the CDR3 is TGTGCCAGCAGCTTGACAGGGACCTTTAAGGGCTACACCTTC.

V and J are TRBV12-3 or TRBV12-4 and TRBJ1-1; D remains unclear. This CDR3 has 18 residues. With 4 bases removed from V and 0 bases from J, the gap between germline ends came to 21 bases. CDR3 sequence: CASSYSIGHSFMNTEAFF. DNA of the CDR3: TGTGCCAGCAGTTACTCCATTGGCCACTCGTTCATGAACACTGAAGCTTTCTTT.